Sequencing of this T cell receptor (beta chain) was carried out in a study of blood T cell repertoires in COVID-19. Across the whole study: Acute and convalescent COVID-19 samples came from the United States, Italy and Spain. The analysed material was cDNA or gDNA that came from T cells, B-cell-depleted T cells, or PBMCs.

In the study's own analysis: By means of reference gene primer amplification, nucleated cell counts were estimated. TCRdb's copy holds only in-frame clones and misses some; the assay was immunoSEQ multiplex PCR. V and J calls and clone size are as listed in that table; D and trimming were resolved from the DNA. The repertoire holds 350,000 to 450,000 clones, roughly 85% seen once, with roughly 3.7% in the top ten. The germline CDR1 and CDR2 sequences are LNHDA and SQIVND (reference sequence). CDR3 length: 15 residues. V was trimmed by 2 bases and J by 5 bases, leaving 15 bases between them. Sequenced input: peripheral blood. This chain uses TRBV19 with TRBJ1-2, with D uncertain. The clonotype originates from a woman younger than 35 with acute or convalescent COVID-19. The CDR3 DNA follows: TGTGCCAGTAGTATACGCGCCGGGGTTGTTTATGGCTACACCTTC. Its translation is CASSIRAGVVYGYTF.